This note documents a single TCR beta chain sequence. Its matching antigen is unknown. Germline CDR1 reads MNHNS; CDR2 reads SASEGT. The CDR3 sequence is 14 residues long. Trimming removed 3 bases from V and 0 bases from J, with 8 bases in between. The record originates from a study of cytomegalovirus exposure and HLA in healthy donors. Regarding the study as a whole: Rare TCR sequences predominated, though certain public TCRs were found in many donors.

Produced via immunoSEQ multiplex PCR; TCRdb's table is partial and in-frame only. The repertoire holds fewer than 250,000 clones, with roughly 83% as singletons. The origin of this receptor is a woman younger than 30 in good health and CMV-seronegative. The chain has TRBV6-1 and TRBJ1-1; D gene unclear. Source material: PBMCs. DNA of the CDR3: TGTGCCAGCAGTGAGGAGTTCATGAACACTGAAGCTTTCTTT. Amino acid sequence: CASSEEFMNTEAFF.